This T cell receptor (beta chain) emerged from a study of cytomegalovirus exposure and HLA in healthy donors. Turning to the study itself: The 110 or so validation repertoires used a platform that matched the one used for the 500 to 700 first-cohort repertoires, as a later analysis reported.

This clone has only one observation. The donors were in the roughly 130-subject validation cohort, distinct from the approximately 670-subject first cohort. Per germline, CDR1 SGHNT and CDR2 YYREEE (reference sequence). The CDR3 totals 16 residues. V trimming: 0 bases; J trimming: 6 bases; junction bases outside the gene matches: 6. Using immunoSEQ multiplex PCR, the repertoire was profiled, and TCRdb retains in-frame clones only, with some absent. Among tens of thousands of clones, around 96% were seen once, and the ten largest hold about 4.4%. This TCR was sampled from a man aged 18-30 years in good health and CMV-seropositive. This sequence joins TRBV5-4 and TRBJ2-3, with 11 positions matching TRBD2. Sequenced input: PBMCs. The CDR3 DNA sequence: TGTGCCAGCAGCTTGGGACTAGCGGGGACGGGGGATACGCAGTATTTT. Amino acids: CASSLGLAGTGDTQYF.